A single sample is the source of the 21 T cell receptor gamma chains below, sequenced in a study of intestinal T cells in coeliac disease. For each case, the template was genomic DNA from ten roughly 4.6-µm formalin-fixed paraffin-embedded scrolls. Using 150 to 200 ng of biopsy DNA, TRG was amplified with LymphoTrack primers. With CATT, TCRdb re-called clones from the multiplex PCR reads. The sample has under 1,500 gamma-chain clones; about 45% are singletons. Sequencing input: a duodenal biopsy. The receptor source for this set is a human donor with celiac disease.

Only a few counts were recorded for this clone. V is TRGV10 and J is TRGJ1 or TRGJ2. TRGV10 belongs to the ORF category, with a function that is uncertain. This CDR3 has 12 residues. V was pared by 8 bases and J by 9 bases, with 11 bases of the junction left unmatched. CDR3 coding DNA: TGTGCTGCGTGGGACCCTTTTTTTAAGAAACTCTTT. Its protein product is CAAWDPFFKKLF.

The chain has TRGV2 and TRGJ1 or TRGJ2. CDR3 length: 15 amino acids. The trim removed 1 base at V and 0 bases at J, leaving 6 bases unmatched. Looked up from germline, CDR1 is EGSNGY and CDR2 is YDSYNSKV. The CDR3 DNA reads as TGTGCCACCTGGGACGGAACGGCGAATTATTATAAGAAACTCTTT. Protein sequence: CATWDGTANYYKKLF.

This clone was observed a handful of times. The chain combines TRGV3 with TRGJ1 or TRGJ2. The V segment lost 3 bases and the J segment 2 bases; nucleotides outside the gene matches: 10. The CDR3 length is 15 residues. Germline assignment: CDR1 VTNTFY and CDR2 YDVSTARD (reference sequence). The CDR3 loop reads CATWDPRTYYYKKLF. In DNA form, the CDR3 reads TGTGCCACCTGGGACCCACGGACTTATTATTATAAGAAACTCTTT.

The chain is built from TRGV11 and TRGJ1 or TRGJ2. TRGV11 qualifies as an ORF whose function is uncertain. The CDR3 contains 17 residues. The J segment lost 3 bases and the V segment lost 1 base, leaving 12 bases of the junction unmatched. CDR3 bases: TGTGCCTGCTGGATTAGGCATTCGGAACATTTTTATTATAAGAAACTCTTT. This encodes CACWIRHSEHFYYKKLF.

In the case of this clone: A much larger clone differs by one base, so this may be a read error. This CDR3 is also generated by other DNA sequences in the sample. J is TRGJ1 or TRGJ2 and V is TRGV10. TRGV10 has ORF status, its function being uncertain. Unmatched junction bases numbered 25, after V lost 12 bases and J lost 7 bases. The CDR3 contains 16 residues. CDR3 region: CAAWDYIRRGGYKKLF. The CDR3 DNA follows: TGTGCTGCATGGGATTATATAAGACGGGGAGGGTATAAGAAACTCTTT.

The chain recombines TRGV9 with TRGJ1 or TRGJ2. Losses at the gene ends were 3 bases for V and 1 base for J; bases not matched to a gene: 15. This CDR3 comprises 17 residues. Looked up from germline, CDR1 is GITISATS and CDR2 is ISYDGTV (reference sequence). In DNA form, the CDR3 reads TGTGCCTTGTGGGAGCCCAGAAATTTGCGTAATTATTATAAGAAACTCTTT. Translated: CALWEPRNLRNYYKKLF.

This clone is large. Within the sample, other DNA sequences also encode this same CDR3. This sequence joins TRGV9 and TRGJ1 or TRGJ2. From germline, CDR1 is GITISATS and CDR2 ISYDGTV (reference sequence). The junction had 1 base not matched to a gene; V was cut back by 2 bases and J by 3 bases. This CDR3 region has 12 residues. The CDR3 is CALWEAYYKKLF. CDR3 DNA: TGTGCCTTGTGGGAGGCTTATTATAAGAAACTCTTT.

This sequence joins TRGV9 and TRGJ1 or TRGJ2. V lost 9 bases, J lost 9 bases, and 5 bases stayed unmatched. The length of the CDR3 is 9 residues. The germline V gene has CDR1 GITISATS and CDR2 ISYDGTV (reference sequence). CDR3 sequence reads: CALSFKKLF. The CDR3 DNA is TGTGCCTTGAGTTTTAAGAAACTCTTT.

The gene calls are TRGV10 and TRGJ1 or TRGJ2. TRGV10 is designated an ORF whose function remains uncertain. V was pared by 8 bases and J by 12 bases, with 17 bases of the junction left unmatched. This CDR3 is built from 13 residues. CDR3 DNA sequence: TGTGCTGCGTGGGATTATTGGGTTTCGGGGAAACTCTTT. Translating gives CAAWDYWVSGKLF.

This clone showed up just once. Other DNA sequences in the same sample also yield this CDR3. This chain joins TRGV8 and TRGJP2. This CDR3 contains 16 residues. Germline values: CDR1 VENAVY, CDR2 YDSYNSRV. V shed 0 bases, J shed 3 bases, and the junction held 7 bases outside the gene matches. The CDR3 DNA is TGTGCCACCTGGGATAGGCCTCGAGGTAGTGATTGGATCAAGACGTTT. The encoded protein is CATWDRPRGSDWIKTF.

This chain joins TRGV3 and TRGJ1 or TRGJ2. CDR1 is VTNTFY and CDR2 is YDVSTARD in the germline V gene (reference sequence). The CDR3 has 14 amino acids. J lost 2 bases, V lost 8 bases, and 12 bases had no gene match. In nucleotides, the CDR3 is TGTGCCACCTCCCCCCGTCGACATTATTATAAGAAACTCTTT. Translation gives CATSPRRHYYKKLF.

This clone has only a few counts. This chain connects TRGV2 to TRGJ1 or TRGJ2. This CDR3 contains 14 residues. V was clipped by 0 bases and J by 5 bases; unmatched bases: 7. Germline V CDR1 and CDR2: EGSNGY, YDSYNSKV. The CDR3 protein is CATWDGRGDYKKLF. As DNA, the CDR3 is TGTGCCACCTGGGACGGGCGAGGGGATTATAAGAAACTCTTT.

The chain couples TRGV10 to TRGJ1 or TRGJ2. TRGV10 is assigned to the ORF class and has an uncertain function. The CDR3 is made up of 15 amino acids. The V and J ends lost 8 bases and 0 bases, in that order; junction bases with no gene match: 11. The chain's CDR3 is CAAWDLPMNYYKKLF. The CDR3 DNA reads TGTGCTGCGTGGGATCTGCCCATGAATTATTATAAGAAACTCTTT.

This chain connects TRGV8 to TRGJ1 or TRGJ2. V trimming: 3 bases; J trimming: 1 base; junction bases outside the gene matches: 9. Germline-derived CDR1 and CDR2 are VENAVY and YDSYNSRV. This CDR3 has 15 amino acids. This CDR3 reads CATWDGGSNYYKKLF. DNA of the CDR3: TGTGCCACCTGGGATGGAGGGTCTAATTATTATAAGAAACTCTTT.

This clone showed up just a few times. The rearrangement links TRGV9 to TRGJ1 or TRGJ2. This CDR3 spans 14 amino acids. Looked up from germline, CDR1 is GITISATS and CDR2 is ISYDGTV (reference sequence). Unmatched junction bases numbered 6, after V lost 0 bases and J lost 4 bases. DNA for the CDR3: TGTGCCTTGTGGGAGGTGCAGAGGTATTATAAGAAACTCTTT. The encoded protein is CALWEVQRYYKKLF.

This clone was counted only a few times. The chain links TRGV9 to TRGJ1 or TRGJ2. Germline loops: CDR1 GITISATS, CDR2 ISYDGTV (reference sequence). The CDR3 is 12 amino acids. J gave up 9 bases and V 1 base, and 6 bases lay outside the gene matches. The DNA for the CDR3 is TGTGCCTTGTGGGAGGTTGGTAGTAAGAAACTCTTT. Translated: CALWEVGSKKLF.

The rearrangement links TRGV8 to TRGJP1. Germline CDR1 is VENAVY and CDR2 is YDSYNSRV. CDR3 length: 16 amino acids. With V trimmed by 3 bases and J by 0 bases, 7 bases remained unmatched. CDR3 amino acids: CATWDPQNTTGWFKIF. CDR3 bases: TGTGCCACCTGGGATCCACAAAATACCACTGGTTGGTTCAAGATATTT.

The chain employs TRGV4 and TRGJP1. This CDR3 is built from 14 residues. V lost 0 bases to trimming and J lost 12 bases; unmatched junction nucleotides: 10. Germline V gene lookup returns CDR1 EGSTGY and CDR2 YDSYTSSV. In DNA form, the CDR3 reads TGTGCCACCTGGGATGGGGCCGATTTTGGGTTCAAGATATTT. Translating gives CATWDGADFGFKIF.

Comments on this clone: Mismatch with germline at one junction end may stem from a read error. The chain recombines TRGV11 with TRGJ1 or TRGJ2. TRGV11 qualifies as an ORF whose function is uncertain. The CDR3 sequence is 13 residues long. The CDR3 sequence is CAGWIRHGYKKLF. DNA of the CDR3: TGTGCCGGCTGGATTAGGCACGGTTATAAGAAACTCTTT.

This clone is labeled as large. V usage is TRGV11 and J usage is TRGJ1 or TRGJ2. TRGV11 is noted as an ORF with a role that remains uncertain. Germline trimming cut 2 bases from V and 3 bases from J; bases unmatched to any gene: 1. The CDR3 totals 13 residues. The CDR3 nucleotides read TGTGCCTGCTGGATTAGGCTTTATTATAAGAAACTCTTT. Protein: CACWIRLYYKKLF.

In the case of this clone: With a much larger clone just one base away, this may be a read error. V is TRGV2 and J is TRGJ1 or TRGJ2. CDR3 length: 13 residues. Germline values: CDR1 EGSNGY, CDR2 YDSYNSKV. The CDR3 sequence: CATWDANYYKKLF. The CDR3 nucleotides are TGTGCCACTTGGGACGCAAATTATTATAAGAAACTCTTT.